This is a list of T cell receptor beta chains from one sample in a study of blood T cell repertoires in COVID-19. TCRdb's table, derived via immunoSEQ multiplex PCR, lists solely in-frame clones and lacks some. The sample lists 150,000 or so clones; 85% to 90% were seen once. The sample taken for sequencing was peripheral blood. These receptors were taken from a woman in her 70s with acute or convalescent COVID-19. CDR3s include the opening cysteine and the closing phenylalanine or tryptophan. The D gene is left open where the match is weak. Not all rows give a size; the values are once, few, many and, for expanded clones, a class.

clone size | D gene | J gene | V gene | CDR3 protein | CDR3 DNA
- | TRBD1 | TRBJ1-2 | TRBV5-1 | CASSLVPGQSFYTF | TGCGCCAGCAGCTTGGTACCGGGACAGTCTTTCTACACCTTC
- | TRBD1 | TRBJ2-5 | TRBV6-1 | CASSERGGQGAWWTQYF | TGTGCCAGCAGTGAAAGGGGGGGACAGGGGGCTTGGTGGACCCAGTACTTC
- | - | TRBJ2-7 | TRBV7-2 | CASSLIGGTGEQYF | TGTGCCAGCAGCTTAATTGGCGGGACCGGCGAGCAGTACTTC
- | TRBD1 | TRBJ1-5 | TRBV6-2/TRBV6-3 | CASSMTGNQPQHF | TGTGCCAGCAGCATGACAGGGAATCAGCCCCAGCATTTT
- | - | TRBJ2-1 | TRBV5-1 | CASSLESGYSYNEQFF | TGCGCCAGCAGCTTGGAGAGCGGGTATTCCTACAATGAGCAGTTCTTC
- | - | TRBJ2-7 | TRBV4-3 | CASSQDSGSYEQYF | TGCGCCAGCAGCCAAGATAGTGGTTCCTACGAGCAGTACTTC
few | TRBD1 | TRBJ2-2 | TRBV4-1 | CASRKRDRVDGELFF | TGCGCCAGCAGAAAGAGAGACAGGGTGGACGGGGAGCTGTTTTTT
- | - | TRBJ2-1 | TRBV28 | CASSFGRILNEQFF | TGTGCCAGCAGTTTTGGCAGGATCCTCAATGAGCAGTTCTTC
- | TRBD1 | TRBJ1-4 | TRBV3-1/TRBV3-2 | CASRSGQGGATNEKLFF | TGTGCCAGCAGATCGGGACAGGGGGGTGCAACTAATGAAAAACTGTTTTTT
- | TRBD2 | TRBJ2-7 | TRBV6-2/TRBV6-3 | CASSYGASGGTYF | TGTGCCAGCAGTTACGGGGCTAGCGGCGGCACGTACTTC
- | - | TRBJ2-5 | TRBV5-5 | CASSFEPSWETQYF | TGTGCCAGCAGCTTCGAACCTAGCTGGGAGACCCAGTACTTC
- | TRBD1 | TRBJ1-1 | TRBV11-3 | CASRGDRNTEAFF | TGTGCCAGCAGGGGGGACAGAAACACTGAAGCTTTCTTT
- | TRBD1 | TRBJ1-2 | TRBV7-8 | CASSLGDRDGYTF | TGTGCCAGCAGCTTAGGGGACAGGGACGGCTACACCTTC
- | TRBD1 | TRBJ1-2 | TRBV11-2 | CASSLPRTGANYGYTF | TGTGCCAGCAGCTTACCCCGGACAGGGGCTAACTATGGCTACACCTTC
once | TRBD1 | TRBJ2-7 | TRBV27 | CASRRGQGTPYEQYF | TGTGCCAGCCGACGAGGACAGGGGACACCCTACGAGCAGTACTTC
- | TRBD2 | TRBJ2-3 | TRBV6-5 | CAARRLAGGTDTQYF | TGTGCCGCAAGGAGATTAGCGGGCGGTACAGATACGCAGTATTTT
- | TRBD1 | TRBJ1-1 | TRBV2 | CASSTTGTEAFF | TGTGCCAGCAGTACGACAGGGACTGAAGCTTTCTTT
once | - | TRBJ2-3 | TRBV7-3 | CASSLNSYTDTQYF | TGTGCCAGCAGCTTAAATTCCTACACAGATACGCAGTATTTT
- | TRBD2 | TRBJ2-1 | TRBV7-3 | CASRFGGSAEQFF | TGTGCCAGCAGATTCGGCGGGAGCGCTGAGCAGTTCTTC
once | - | TRBJ1-3 | TRBV19 | CASSMSWSSGNTIYF | TGTGCCAGTAGTATGAGCTGGAGCTCTGGAAACACCATATATTTT
- | - | TRBJ2-1 | TRBV25-1 | CASSHSGASYNEQFF | TGTGCCAGCAGTCACTCAGGGGCAAGCTACAATGAGCAGTTCTTC
few | - | TRBJ2-3 | TRBV9 | CASSAQGFSTDTQYF | TGTGCCAGCAGCGCACAGGGATTTAGCACAGATACGCAGTATTTT
- | - | TRBJ1-1 | TRBV2 | CASSEQREAFF | TGTGCCAGCAGTGAACAGCGTGAAGCTTTCTTT
- | - | TRBJ1-3 | TRBV9 | CASSVGGSVLGNTIYF | TGTGCCAGCAGCGTCGGGGGGAGCGTTTTGGGAAACACCATATATTTT